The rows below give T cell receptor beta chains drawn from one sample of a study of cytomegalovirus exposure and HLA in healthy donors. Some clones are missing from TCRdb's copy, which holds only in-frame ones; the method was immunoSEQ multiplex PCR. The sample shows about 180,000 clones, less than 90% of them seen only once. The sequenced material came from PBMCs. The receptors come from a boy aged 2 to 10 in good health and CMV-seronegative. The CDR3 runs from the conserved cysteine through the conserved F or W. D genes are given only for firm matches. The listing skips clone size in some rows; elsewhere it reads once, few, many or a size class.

DNA: TGTGCCATCAGTGTCAGGGGTGGCACCGGGGAGCTGTTTTTT
CDR3: CAISVRGGTGELFF
J: TRBJ2-2
D: -
V: TRBV10-3
size: few

DNA: TGCGCCAGCAGCCCGCCCCGGACAGGAGACAACACCGGGGAGCTGTTTTTT
CDR3: CASSPPRTGDNTGELFF
J: TRBJ2-2
D: TRBD1
V: TRBV5-1
size: -

DNA: TGCGCCAGCAGCCAACAGGACAGGAGGGGAGGCTACACCTTC
CDR3: CASSQQDRRGGYTF
J: TRBJ1-2
D: TRBD1
V: TRBV4-1
size: -

DNA: TGTGCCAGCAGCCCCAAGTCGACGGGAAACACTGAAGCTTTCTTT
CDR3: CASSPKSTGNTEAFF
J: TRBJ1-1
D: -
V: TRBV7-9
size: -

DNA: TGTGCCAGCAGTTTATCGTACAGGGTAGGAGATGGCTACACCTTC
CDR3: CASSLSYRVGDGYTF
J: TRBJ1-2
D: -
V: TRBV27
size: -

DNA: TGTGCCAGCAAACCGGGAACTGAAGCTTTCTTT
CDR3: CASKPGTEAFF
J: TRBJ1-1
D: -
V: TRBV7-2
size: -

DNA: TGCGCCAGCAGCCTCGGACAGGGGCACCCCTACGAGCAGTACTTC
CDR3: CASSLGQGHPYEQYF
J: TRBJ2-7
D: TRBD1
V: TRBV5-1
size: -

DNA: TGTGCCATCAGTGCGACAAACAGGGGAAACACCATATATTTT
CDR3: CAISATNRGNTIYF
J: TRBJ1-3
D: -
V: TRBV10-3
size: -

DNA: TGTGCCAGTAGTATGCGGGACTACACCTACGAGCAGTACTTC
CDR3: CASSMRDYTYEQYF
J: TRBJ2-7
D: TRBD2
V: TRBV19
size: -

DNA: TGTGCCAGTAGTATGCGCAGGGGCACTGAAGCTTTCTTT
CDR3: CASSMRRGTEAFF
J: TRBJ1-1
D: -
V: TRBV19
size: few

DNA: TGTGCCAGCAGCTTGTCTAGCGGGAGGACAGATACGCAGTATTTT
CDR3: CASSLSSGRTDTQYF
J: TRBJ2-3
D: TRBD2
V: TRBV5-4
size: -

DNA: TGTGCCAGCAGTACTAGCACTAACTATGGCTACACCTTC
CDR3: CASSTSTNYGYTF
J: TRBJ1-2
D: -
V: TRBV28
size: -

DNA: TGTGCCAGCAGCCCCCGAGATGGGGGGACTGAAGCTTTCTTT
CDR3: CASSPRDGGTEAFF
J: TRBJ1-1
D: -
V: TRBV5-4
size: -

DNA: TGCGCCAGCAGCTCATACCGGGACAGAGCCACCTTAAGCACAGATACGCAGTATTTT
CDR3: CASSSYRDRATLSTDTQYF
J: TRBJ2-3
D: TRBD1
V: TRBV5-1
size: -

DNA: TGTGCCAGCAGTCGCCCCCCCTCCCCCCGGGTCCAGAGGGAGTCGGGGTCCAATGAGCAGTTCTTC
CDR3: CASSRPPSPRVQRESGSNEQFF
J: TRBJ2-1
D: -
V: TRBV7-7
size: -

DNA: TGTGCCAGCAGCTTGGCGGGGGGGGACACCATATATTTT
CDR3: CASSLAGGDTIYF
J: TRBJ1-3
D: -
V: TRBV5-4
size: -

DNA: TGCGCCAGCAGGGGACAGACAAACACTGAAGCTTTCTTT
CDR3: CASRGQTNTEAFF
J: TRBJ1-1
D: TRBD1
V: TRBV5-1
size: -

DNA: TGTGCCAGCAGCGTGCATTCCGGGACAGTCTACAATGAGCAGTTCTTC
CDR3: CASSVHSGTVYNEQFF
J: TRBJ2-1
D: TRBD1
V: TRBV25-1
size: -

DNA: TGTGCCAGCAGTGCTAGGGACAGGATTAGCAATCAGCCCCAGCATTTT
CDR3: CASSARDRISNQPQHF
J: TRBJ1-5
D: TRBD1
V: TRBV2
size: -

DNA: TGTGCCAGCAGCTCAGGCAGGGGGTCTAACTATGGCTACACCTTC
CDR3: CASSSGRGSNYGYTF
J: TRBJ1-2
D: TRBD1
V: TRBV7-6
size: -

DNA: TGTGCCAGCAGTGGTTGGACTAGCGGGGGGGAGTGGACCAAAAACATTCAGTACTTC
CDR3: CASSGWTSGGEWTKNIQYF
J: TRBJ2-4
D: TRBD2
V: TRBV2
size: -

DNA: TGTGCCAGCAGCAAAAGGTCTTCTAGCGGGAAGTGTACGCAGTATTTT
CDR3: CASSKRSSSGKCTQYF
J: TRBJ2-3
D: -
V: TRBV21-1
size: -

DNA: TGTGCCACCAGGAGGGCGTTGAGGCAAGAGACCCAGTACTTC
CDR3: CATRRALRQETQYF
J: TRBJ2-5
D: -
V: TRBV15
size: -

DNA: TGTGCCAGCAGCCAGACTAGCGGTCCCTCCTACGAGCAGTACTTC
CDR3: CASSQTSGPSYEQYF
J: TRBJ2-7
D: TRBD2
V: TRBV14
size: -

DNA: TGTGCCAGCAGCCAAGGGGATAGCGGGGAAAACATTCAGTACTTC
CDR3: CASSQGDSGENIQYF
J: TRBJ2-4
D: TRBD2
V: TRBV14
size: -

DNA: TGTGCCAGCACAACAGCGGGTGCCGTTGAGACCCAGTACTTC
CDR3: CASTTAGAVETQYF
J: TRBJ2-5
D: -
V: TRBV6-6
size: -

DNA: TGTGCCAGCTCACCAGCCACGGGAGGCGGTGGGGCCAACGTCCTGACTTTC
CDR3: CASSPATGGGGANVLTF
J: TRBJ2-6
D: TRBD2
V: TRBV18
size: -

DNA: TGTGCCAGCAGTTCTATATTCCCCCACCGTACAGGGGGGGTCTACGAGCAGTACTTC
CDR3: CASSSIFPHRTGGVYEQYF
J: TRBJ2-7
D: -
V: TRBV28
size: -

DNA: TGTGCCAGCAGCCCAGGGACTCTGAACACTGAAGCTTTCTTT
CDR3: CASSPGTLNTEAFF
J: TRBJ1-1
D: -
V: TRBV7-9
size: -

DNA: TGTGCCAGCAGTTCCTACGGACTGCCCCAATGGACTGAAGCTTTCTTT
CDR3: CASSSYGLPQWTEAFF
J: TRBJ1-1
D: -
V: TRBV6-6
size: few

DNA: TGCGCCAGCAGCTTGGCCTTGGGACAGGGGGCGCTTCGTCCCAACACCGGGGAGCTGTTTTTT
CDR3: CASSLALGQGALRPNTGELFF
J: TRBJ2-2
D: TRBD1
V: TRBV5-1
size: -

DNA: TGTGCCAGCAGCGTAGCCGGAACTAACGAGCAGTACTTC
CDR3: CASSVAGTNEQYF
J: TRBJ2-7
D: -
V: TRBV9
size: once

DNA: TGCGCCAGCAGCTTACCAAAGGACAGGGAATCTCGGGAGCTGTTTTTT
CDR3: CASSLPKDRESRELFF
J: TRBJ2-2
D: TRBD1
V: TRBV5-1
size: -

DNA: TGTGCCAGCAGTGAAGGGACTAGCGGGACCAATGAGCAGTTCTTC
CDR3: CASSEGTSGTNEQFF
J: TRBJ2-1
D: TRBD2
V: TRBV2
size: few

DNA: TGTGCCAGCAGTCCAGCCGGGACAGGCCCCTACAATGAGCAGTTCTTC
CDR3: CASSPAGTGPYNEQFF
J: TRBJ2-1
D: TRBD1
V: TRBV27
size: once

DNA: TGCAGCGCTACAGGGAGCACCTACGAGCAGTACTTC
CDR3: CSATGSTYEQYF
J: TRBJ2-7
D: -
V: TRBV29-1
size: -

DNA: TGTGCCAGCAGTGAAGGGGGGACAGGACATGAAAAACTGTTTTTT
CDR3: CASSEGGTGHEKLFF
J: TRBJ1-4
D: TRBD1
V: TRBV6-1
size: once

DNA: TGTGCCAGCAGTGGGACAGGCTACGAGCAGTACTTC
CDR3: CASSGTGYEQYF
J: TRBJ2-7
D: TRBD1
V: TRBV6-5
size: -

DNA: TGTGCCAGTAGTGACCGACAGGGCCTCTACGAGCAGTACTTC
CDR3: CASSDRQGLYEQYF
J: TRBJ2-7
D: TRBD1
V: TRBV19
size: few

DNA: TGTGCCAGCAGCTTAAACCCGGGAAGAGAGACCCAGTACTTC
CDR3: CASSLNPGRETQYF
J: TRBJ2-5
D: -
V: TRBV7-9
size: -

DNA: TGCGCCAGCAGCCCCAGGACAGGGATGTCCTACGAGCAGTACTTC
CDR3: CASSPRTGMSYEQYF
J: TRBJ2-7
D: TRBD1
V: TRBV5-1
size: few

DNA: TGTGCCAGCAGCCAAACTAGCGGGAGTGTGGGCACCGGGGAGCTGTTTTTT
CDR3: CASSQTSGSVGTGELFF
J: TRBJ2-2
D: TRBD2
V: TRBV7-7
size: -

DNA: TGTGCCAGCTCAAGGGGGACCGGGGAGCTGTTTTTT
CDR3: CASSRGTGELFF
J: TRBJ2-2
D: -
V: TRBV6-1
size: -

DNA: TGTGCCAGCAGTTATAATTGGGAGCGAACCTACGAGCAGTACTTC
CDR3: CASSYNWERTYEQYF
J: TRBJ2-7
D: -
V: TRBV6-5
size: -

DNA: TGCGCCAGCAGCCCCCGGGACTCACGACCCCTGCCCGATACGCAGTATTTT
CDR3: CASSPRDSRPLPDTQYF
J: TRBJ2-3
D: -
V: TRBV10-1
size: -

DNA: TGCAGCGTTACAATCTCCGGGACAGCCTCCGGCTACACCTTC
CDR3: CSVTISGTASGYTF
J: TRBJ1-2
D: TRBD1
V: TRBV29-1
size: -

DNA: TGTGCCAGCAGGTACCGGGACAGGGGGCTAGATGAGCAGTTCTTC
CDR3: CASRYRDRGLDEQFF
J: TRBJ2-1
D: TRBD1
V: TRBV6-1
size: few

DNA: TGTGCCAGCAGCTTAAACGCGGGACCTAGCACAGATACGCAGTATTTT
CDR3: CASSLNAGPSTDTQYF
J: TRBJ2-3
D: -
V: TRBV7-3
size: -

DNA: TGTGCCAGCAGCTCTTCTAGCGGTCGCACAGATACGCAGTATTTT
CDR3: CASSSSSGRTDTQYF
J: TRBJ2-3
D: TRBD2
V: TRBV6-5
size: -

DNA: TGTGCCAGCAGTTACTGGGGAGGGCACACAGATACGCAGTATTTT
CDR3: CASSYWGGHTDTQYF
J: TRBJ2-3
D: TRBD2
V: TRBV6-5
size: -

DNA: TGTGCCAGCAGTTCGGGACTAGCGGGAGATTTGGCCAAAAACATTCAGTACTTC
CDR3: CASSSGLAGDLAKNIQYF
J: TRBJ2-4
D: TRBD2
V: TRBV9
size: -